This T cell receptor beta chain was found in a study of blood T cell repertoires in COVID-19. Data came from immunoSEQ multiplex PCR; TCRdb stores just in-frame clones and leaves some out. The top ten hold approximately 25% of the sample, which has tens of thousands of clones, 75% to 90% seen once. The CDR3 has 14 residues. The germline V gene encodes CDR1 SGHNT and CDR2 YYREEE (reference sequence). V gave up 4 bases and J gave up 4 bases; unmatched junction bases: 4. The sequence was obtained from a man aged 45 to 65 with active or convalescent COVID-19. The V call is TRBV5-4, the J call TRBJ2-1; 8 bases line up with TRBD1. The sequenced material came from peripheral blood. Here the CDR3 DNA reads TGTGCCAGCAGCCCGGGACAGGAATACAATGAGCAGTTCTTC. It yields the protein CASSPGQEYNEQFF.